Listed here are 28 T cell receptor beta chains from one sample, sequenced in a study of blood T cells in healthy people across ages. The use of a sample-barcoded 5' primer and a J-beta primer mix characterized a second PCR of about 7 to 12 cycles. TCRdb itself ran the 5' RACE reads through MiXCR, one entry per CDR3 protein. The sample has more than 650,000 distinct CDR3 sequences; about a quarter are singletons. The sample was also linked to a second study, of T cells of mothers and their children.

Sequenced input: blood. These receptors all come from a boy aged 5-17 years in good health.

This clonotype was counted only a few times. This chain uses TRBV5-1 with TRBJ2-5, with D maybe TRBD2 (6 bases). This CDR3 comprises 14 residues. Between the trimmed V and J ends, which lost 5 bases and 5 bases, there was a span of 16 bases. Germline-derived CDR1 and CDR2 are SGHRS and YFSETQ. CDR3 in amino acids: CASRRRDGAETQYF. Here the CDR3 DNA reads TGCGCCAGCAGGAGGAGGGACGGGGCGGAGACCCAGTACTTC.

The chain recombines TRBV7-9 with TRBJ1-4, with D unresolved. This CDR3 has 16 residues. CDR1 SEHNR and CDR2 FQNEAQ come from the germline V gene (reference sequence). Trimming left V 5 bases short and J 4 bases short, with 17 bases between. This CDR3 reads CASSPSAWGHNEKLFF. DNA of the CDR3: TGTGCCAGCAGCCCCAGCGCGTGGGGTCATAATGAAAAACTGTTTTTT.

This clonotype was found a few times. This sequence joins TRBV5-1 and TRBJ2-2; no firm D call. The CDR3 runs 15 residues. Germline V gene sequence: CDR1 SGHRS, CDR2 YFSETQ. Trimming left V 0 bases short and J 1 base short, with 7 bases between. The CDR3 DNA sequence: TGCGCCAGCAGCTTGGTGGGCCAGAACACCGGGGAGCTGTTTTTT. Protein: CASSLVGQNTGELFF.

This clonotype has more than one count but fewer than ten. V usage is TRBV7-9 and J usage is TRBJ1-2; no clear D gene. CDR1 is SEHNR, CDR2 FQNEAQ, per germline (reference sequence). This CDR3 has 13 residues. V dropped 5 bases and J dropped 4 bases, with 11 bases sitting between them. As DNA, the CDR3 is TGTGCCAGCAGCCAACCAGGCTCCTATGGCTACACCTTC. Its translation: CASSQPGSYGYTF.

This clonotype was observed at least ten times. The rearrangement links TRBV28 to TRBJ1-2; 12 nucleotides align to TRBD1. The CDR3 contains 14 residues. J lost 6 bases, V lost 3 bases, and 2 bases had no gene match. From germline, CDR1 is MDHEN and CDR2 SYDVKM. CDR3: CASSFRDRGHGYTF. The CDR3 bases are TGTGCCAGCAGTTTCCGGGACAGGGGGCATGGCTACACCTTC.

This clonotype showed up just a few times. The J gene is TRBJ2-6, the V gene TRBV7-2; unclear D gene. There are 15 residues in the CDR3. V lost 4 bases to trimming and J lost 0 bases, with 7 bases between them. The germline gives CDR1 SGHTA, CDR2 FQGNSA. DNA of the CDR3: TGTGCCAGCAGCTCGAAACGCTCTGGGGCCAACGTCCTGACTTTC. It translates to CASSSKRSGANVLTF.

This clonotype was seen many times. The chain combines TRBV12-3 or TRBV12-4 with TRBJ2-5, with D possibly TRBD1 on 6 matching bases. The length of the CDR3 is 14 residues. V gave up 3 bases and J gave up 5 bases, with 13 bases separating them. The CDR3 here is CASSLGQGMETQYF. The CDR3 bases are TGTGCCAGCAGTTTGGGGCAGGGGATGGAGACCCAGTACTTC.

This clonotype occurred a few times. The chain joins TRBV6-1 to TRBJ1-2; a weak D match, TRBD1 (5 bases). With 10 bases removed from V and 4 bases from J, the gap between germline ends came to 16 bases. The CDR3 is 13 amino acids. From germline, CDR1 is MNHNS and CDR2 SASEGT. For the CDR3, the DNA is TGTGCCACCGTGCTAGGGGCTGGCTATGGCTACACCTTC. Amino acids: CATVLGAGYGYTF.

The chain has TRBV2 and TRBJ2-5; 10 positions match TRBD2. The CDR3 spans 13 residues. The ends lost 7 bases at V and 5 bases at J; junction bases unmatched: 4. Germline V gene data show CDR1 as SNHLY and CDR2 as FYNNEI. DNA for the CDR3: TGTGCCAGCACGAGACTAGCGGGCGAGACCCAGTACTTC. Amino acids: CASTRLAGETQYF.

This clonotype was counted only a few times. The chain employs TRBV7-3 and TRBJ2-5; D tentatively reads TRBD1 or TRBD2 (6 bases each). This CDR3 has 15 residues. The germline V and J ends were trimmed by 2 bases and 5 bases, with 15 bases remaining between them. Germline loops: CDR1 SGHTA, CDR2 FQGTGA. The CDR3 spells CASSLFGGWGETQYF. The CDR3 region has the DNA TGTGCCAGCAGCTTATTCGGGGGCTGGGGGGAGACCCAGTACTTC.

This clonotype occurred a few times. This sequence joins TRBV7-9 and TRBJ1-6; 8 bases map to TRBD1. Germline CDR1 and CDR2: SEHNR and FQNEAQ (reference sequence). This CDR3 comprises 15 residues. V gave up 7 bases and J gave up 1 base; unmatched junction bases: 3. The CDR3 is CASTGQGSYNSPLHF. The CDR3, as DNA: TGTGCCAGCACCGGACAGGGTTCCTATAATTCACCCCTCCACTTT. Combining the CDR3 with reference TRBV7-9 and TRBJ1-6 gives the whole variable domain DTGVSQNPRHKITKRGQNVTFRCDPISEHNRLYWYRQTLGQGPEFLTYFQNEAQLEKSRLLSDRFSAERPKGSFSTLEIQRTEQGDSAMYLCASTGQGSYNSPLHFGNGTRLTVT.

V gene TRBV18 combines with J gene TRBJ1-1; 7 positions match TRBD1. CDR1 and CDR2 (germline): KGHSH, LQKENI. CDR3 length equals 14 residues. With V trimmed by 5 bases and J by 7 bases, 10 bases remained unmatched. The CDR3 here is CASSSPGGGGEAFF. In DNA, the CDR3 is TGTGCCAGCTCATCCCCTGGAGGGGGCGGTGAAGCTTTCTTT.

This sequence joins TRBV9 and TRBJ2-5; D remains ambiguous. From germline, CDR1 is SGDLS and CDR2 YYNGEE. CDR3 length equals 14 residues. Trimming stripped 4 bases from V and 8 bases from J, with 18 bases between. CDR3 in DNA: TGTGCCAGCAGCCCTGGACCGATAAAGAGAACCCAGTACTTC. Translating it yields CASSPGPIKRTQYF.

The chain carries TRBV7-8 and TRBJ1-1; no definite D call. CDR1 and CDR2 (germline): SGHVS, FQNEAQ. The CDR3 contains 14 residues. The germline V and J ends were trimmed by 5 bases and 1 base, with 11 bases remaining between them. CDR3 DNA: TGTGCCAGCAGCCCCCTTACACCGAACACTGAAGCTTTCTTT. Translating it yields CASSPLTPNTEAFF.

V and J are TRBV7-9 and TRBJ1-1, with a tentative D call TRBD1 (5 bases). Between the trimmed V and J ends, which lost 5 bases and 5 bases, there was a span of 18 bases. This CDR3 contains 15 residues. Germline CDR1 SEHNR, CDR2 FQNEAQ (reference sequence). The CDR3, as DNA: TGTGCCAGCAGCCCTCCGGACACCCTGGAGACTGAAGCTTTCTTT. Residues: CASSPPDTLETEAFF.

V and J are TRBV20-1 and TRBJ2-5; possibly TRBD2 for D (5 bases). The CDR3 consists of 14 residues. Germline CDR1 DFQATT, CDR2 SNEGSKA (reference sequence). V dropped 0 bases and J dropped 1 base, with 9 bases sitting between them. CDR3 sequence: CSARDRTPQETQYF. Here the CDR3 DNA reads TGCAGTGCTAGAGATCGGACTCCCCAAGAGACCCAGTACTTC.

The V gene is TRBV6-6, the J gene TRBJ2-2; perhaps D is TRBD1 or TRBD2 (6 bases each). Germline CDR1 MNHNY, CDR2 SVGAGI (reference sequence). The CDR3 length is 15 residues. Trimming left V 0 bases short and J 6 bases short, with 11 bases between. CDR3 nucleotides: TGTGCCAGCAGTTACTCGAAGGGGGGTTCCGGGGAGCTGTTTTTT. Translating it yields CASSYSKGGSGELFF.

The V call is TRBV18, the J call TRBJ2-7; D gene uncertain. From germline, CDR1 is KGHSH and CDR2 LQKENI. Trimming stripped 2 bases from V and 6 bases from J, with 17 bases between. The CDR3 runs to 15 residues. For the CDR3, the DNA is TGTGCCAGCTCACCAATGGCAGGAGTCCAGCCCGAGCAGTACTTC. Translation: CASSPMAGVQPEQYF.

This clonotype was counted a few times. The chain recombines TRBV3-1 with TRBJ2-5; D not certain. Matching the DNA end better, TRBJ2-7 makes the J call doubtful. CDR1 is LGHDT, CDR2 YNNKEL, per germline (reference sequence). The CDR3 has 11 amino acids. CDR3 nucleotide sequence: TGTGCCAGCAGCCACGACTACGAGCAGTACTTC. It yields the protein CASSHDYEQYF.

The chain links TRBV3-1 to TRBJ2-5; TRBD2 matches 8 bases. The J call is in doubt because the DNA end fits TRBJ2-1 better. Germline CDR1 and CDR2: LGHDT and YNNKEL (reference sequence). This CDR3 has 13 amino acids. CDR3 in DNA: TGTGCCATCAGTCCGGGACTAGGGGGTGAGCAGTTCTTC. This gives the protein CAISPGLGGEQFF.

The chain uses TRBV20-1 and TRBJ2-4; perhaps TRBD2 as D (5 bases). The CDR3 runs to 15 residues. Looked up from germline, CDR1 is DFQATT and CDR2 is SNEGSKA (reference sequence). With 3 bases removed from V and 3 bases from J, the gap between germline ends came to 15 bases. CDR3 nucleotides: TGCAGTGCTAGGGCCGGGAACGACTTCAAAAACATTCAGTACTTC. It specifies CSARAGNDFKNIQYF.

This clonotype turned up a few times. The V gene is TRBV29-1, the J gene TRBJ2-7; D assignment may be TRBD1 or TRBD2 (5 bases each). V gave up 4 bases and J gave up 0 bases, with 10 bases separating them. CDR3 size: 13 residues. Per the germline V gene, CDR1 is SQVTM and CDR2 is ANQGSEA. The CDR3 nucleotides are TGCAGCGTTGTTGGGGGTGACTCCTACGAGCAGTACTTC. It encodes CSVVGGDSYEQYF.

This clonotype was found a few times. The chain links TRBV20-1 to TRBJ2-5; 7 bases are a match to TRBD1. Judging by the DNA end, TRBJ2-7 fits better; the J call may be wrong. Germline V gene sequence: CDR1 DFQATT, CDR2 SNEGSKA (reference sequence). The CDR3 extends over 14 amino acids. CDR3 region: CSASVSRGSHEQYF. The CDR3 DNA reads as TGCAGTGCTAGCGTGTCCAGGGGGTCCCACGAGCAGTACTTC.

This clonotype was observed a few times. The J gene is TRBJ2-5, the V gene TRBV5-1, with D perhaps TRBD1 (5 bases). The J call could be wrong; TRBJ2-7 is a better fit for the DNA end. The germline CDR1 and CDR2 sequences are SGHRS and YFSETQ. The CDR3 spans 14 residues. The CDR3 nucleotides read TGCGCCAGCAGCCAGGACACCCTGTCCTACGAGCAGTACTTC. Its protein product is CASSQDTLSYEQYF.

The V gene is TRBV29-1, the J gene TRBJ1-2; D not resolved. Germline CDR1 and CDR2: SQVTM and ANQGSEA. This CDR3 contains 14 residues. Trimming shortened V by 0 bases and J by 4 bases, and 12 bases separated the two germline ends. The DNA of the CDR3 is TGCAGCGTTGAAGAGCAGAAAGGAACCTATGGCTACACCTTC. Protein product: CSVEEQKGTYGYTF.

This clonotype was counted only a few times. The CDR3 DNA reads as TGCAGTGCTAGAGTCGGTATTTTGGGACAGGGAGAAGGCTACACCTTC. Its translation is CSARVGILGQGEGYTF. V and J are TRBV20-1 and TRBJ1-2, with 9 bases lining up with TRBD1. Trimming at V came to 1 base and at J to 8 bases, leaving 14 bases not matched to a gene. The CDR3 is 16 residues long. Germline V gives CDR1 DFQATT, CDR2 SNEGSKA (reference sequence).

In this sample, this clonotype turned up once. The chain uses TRBV11-2 and TRBJ2-1; D gene uncertain. CDR3 size: 12 residues. In germline, CDR1 is SGHAT, CDR2 FQNNGV. Deletions cut 3 bases from V and 10 bases from J, with 10 bases between. In DNA, the CDR3 is TGTGCCAGCAGCTTGGTGGGCCGGGAGCAGTTCTTC. Protein sequence: CASSLVGREQFF.

This chain joins TRBV20-1 and TRBJ2-7; TRBD1 aligns across 10 bases. Germline V lookup: CDR1 DFQATT, CDR2 SNEGSKA (reference sequence). The CDR3 loop spans 14 amino acids. After removal of 2 bases from V and 3 bases from J, the junction contained 4 bases not matched to a gene. CDR3 residues: CSARPGTGDYEQYF. The CDR3 DNA is TGCAGTGCTAGACCCGGGACAGGGGACTACGAGCAGTACTTC.